These 2 T cell receptor beta chains came from one sample sequenced in a study of blood T cell repertoires in COVID-19. Assay used: immunoSEQ multiplex PCR; TCRdb lists only in-frame clones, some missing. Seen here are more than 60,000 clones, 87% observed once, and the top ten hold approximately 4.9%. Sequenced material: peripheral blood. The receptors derive from a woman of 80 years or more with active or convalescent COVID-19.

This chain connects TRBV2 to TRBJ2-7, with 9 nucleotides matching TRBD2. V lost 8 bases to trimming and J lost 1 base; unmatched junction nucleotides: 6. CDR1 SNHLY and CDR2 FYNNEI come from the germline V gene. The CDR3 extends over 14 amino acids. CDR3: CASSRLAESYEQYF. DNA for the CDR3: TGTGCCAGCTCCCGACTAGCGGAATCCTACGAGCAGTACTTC.

The chain employs TRBV15 and TRBJ2-5; TRBD1 is a possible D gene (6 bases). V lost 1 base, J lost 5 bases, and 14 bases lay in between. Per the germline V gene, CDR1 is LNHNV and CDR2 is YYDKDF (reference sequence). CDR3 length equals 15 residues. CDR3 in amino acids: CATSRVGGALETQYF. CDR3 bases: TGTGCCACCAGCAGAGTAGGGGGAGCTCTGGAGACCCAGTACTTC.